This TCR beta chain came from a study of T cell responses to AZD1222 COVID-19 vaccine. Regarding the study as a whole: Females outnumbered males among donors, who were mostly white British; clonal diversity was possibly underestimated. Only a handful of AZD1222 recipients, five to seven in all, had baseline seropositivity.

For this clone: Its antigen is unidentified.

Germline V gene data show CDR1 as SGHNT and CDR2 as YYREEE (reference sequence). With V trimmed by 4 bases and J by 7 bases, 6 bases remained unmatched. There are 15 residues in the CDR3. Repertoires were generated with immunoSEQ multiplex PCR, while TCRdb's copy carries only in-frame clones and drops some. The data show approximately 100,000 clones, about 89% seen once. This chain uses TRBV5-4 with TRBJ2-1, with TRBD2 identical over 12 bases. The receptor was derived from an adult in good health. Specimen: peripheral blood, collected on day 0 of AZD1222 vaccination. In DNA, the CDR3 is TGTGCCAGCAGCCGCCAACTAGCGGGGGGAAATGAGCAGTTCTTC. It codes for CASSRQLAGGNEQFF.